These 22 T cell receptor beta chains originate from one sample sequenced in a study of blood T cell repertoires in COVID-19. The data were produced by immunoSEQ multiplex PCR, yet TCRdb's version contains in-frame clones alone and is incomplete. The table lists over 70,000 clones, about 74% of them singletons. The sample taken for sequencing was peripheral blood. These receptors came from a human donor in a cohort sampled during active COVID-19.

CDR3 region: CSASKSGGIYEQYF. The CDR3 coding sequence is TGCAGTGCTAGTAAAAGCGGGGGGATATACGAGCAGTACTTC. The rearrangement joins TRBV20-1 to TRBJ2-7; TRBD2 aligns across 9 bases. Germline values: CDR1 DFQATT, CDR2 SNEGSKA (reference sequence). V lost 3 bases and J lost 4; bases outside the gene matches: 7. The CDR3 spans 14 residues.

This clone was seen ten or more times. The chain links TRBV28 to TRBJ1-1; TRBD1 agrees at 10 bases. Germline loops: CDR1 MDHEN, CDR2 SYDVKM. V was pared by 5 bases and J by 4 bases, with 7 bases of the junction left unmatched. The CDR3 covers 15 residues. CDR3: CASSQGTGAPTEAFF. The CDR3 DNA reads TGTGCCAGCAGTCAGGGGACAGGGGCACCCACTGAAGCTTTCTTT.

This chain uses TRBV3-1 (or the pseudogene TRBV3-2) with TRBJ2-3, with TRBD2 identical over 13 bases. Germline loops: CDR1 LGHDT, CDR2 YNNKEL (reference sequence). V gave up 2 bases and J gave up 4 bases; unmatched junction bases: 15. The CDR3 has 20 residues. CDR3 sequence (DNA): TGTGCCAGCAGCCAAAAGATTGGGGGGACTAGCGGGACCCCCCCAGATACGCAGTATTTT. Protein sequence: CASSQKIGGTSGTPPDTQYF.

CDR3 amino acids: CASSYPTPNGDEKLFF. The CDR3 nucleotides read TGTGCCAGCAGCTACCCGACACCCAATGGTGATGAAAAACTGTTTTTT. The chain links TRBV28 to TRBJ1-4; D is ambiguous. The V gene lost 6 bases and the J gene lost 6 bases, with 20 bases spanning the gap. Germline values: CDR1 MDHEN, CDR2 SYDVKM. The CDR3 is 16 residues long.

This clone was picked up one time. This chain joins TRBV10-1 and TRBJ2-1; tentative D call: TRBD2 (5 bases). Trimming shortened V by 3 bases and J by 0 bases, and 9 bases separated the two germline ends. CDR1 and CDR2 (germline): WNHNN, SYGVQD (reference sequence). The CDR3 consists of 15 residues. Here the CDR3 DNA reads TGCGCCAGCAGTGAAAAGCGGACCTCCTACAATGAGCAGTTCTTC. This encodes CASSEKRTSYNEQFF.

This chain links TRBV11-2 with TRBJ2-1, with D possibly matching TRBD2 (6 bases). In germline, CDR1 is SGHAT, CDR2 FQNNGV. V shed 5 bases and J shed 7 bases, with 18 bases lying between them. This CDR3 comprises 15 residues. This chain's CDR3 is CASSPPLLANNEQFF. In DNA form, the CDR3 reads TGTGCCAGCAGCCCCCCTTTGCTAGCGAATAATGAGCAGTTCTTC.

The chain has TRBV7-2 and TRBJ2-3; 7 bases line up with TRBD2. The CDR3 has 14 amino acids. Unmatched junction bases numbered 7, after V lost 8 bases and J lost 2 bases. Germline loops: CDR1 SGHTA, CDR2 FQGNSA. The CDR3 loop reads CASPGTTPTDTQYF. The CDR3 bases are TGTGCCAGCCCCGGGACTACCCCCACAGATACGCAGTATTTT.

This chain uses TRBV28 with TRBJ1-1; perhaps TRBD1 as D (6 bases). The germline V gene has CDR1 MDHEN and CDR2 SYDVKM. The CDR3 spans 15 residues. The V and J ends lost 6 bases and 0 bases respectively, with 14 bases between them. This CDR3 is CASSLRQELNTEAFF. CDR3 DNA: TGTGCCAGCAGCCTAAGACAGGAGTTGAACACTGAAGCTTTCTTT.

The DNA of the CDR3 is TGTGCCTGGAGTGTATTGGCGAGGGACGAGCAGTACTTC. Translation gives CAWSVLARDEQYF. This chain links TRBV30 with TRBJ2-7, with a tentative D call TRBD2 (5 bases). Germline-derived CDR1 and CDR2 are GTSNPN and SVGIG (reference sequence). Deletions cut 0 bases from V and 5 bases from J, with 11 bases between. The CDR3 runs 13 residues.

The chain carries TRBV28 and TRBJ2-7; D might be TRBD2 (5 bases). Looked up from germline, CDR1 is MDHEN and CDR2 is SYDVKM. Trimming pared 6 bases from V and 0 bases from J, leaving 15 bases between. The CDR3 length is 15 residues. CDR3 loop: CASSPSGASSYEQYF. In nucleotides, the CDR3 is TGTGCCAGCAGCCCAAGCGGAGCCAGCTCCTACGAGCAGTACTTC.

The chain is built from TRBV29-1 and TRBJ1-2; D is unclear. CDR3 length equals 13 residues. The germline V gene encodes CDR1 SQVTM and CDR2 ANQGSEA. Trimming removed 4 bases at V and 0 bases at J, with 9 bases between. Here the CDR3 reads CSVASRANYGYTF. The CDR3 DNA reads TGCAGCGTTGCTTCGAGGGCTAACTATGGCTACACCTTC.

The table lists this clone with a few counts. The chain carries TRBV9 and TRBJ2-7; possibly TRBD2 for D (6 bases). The CDR3 is made up of 15 amino acids. Trimming removed 0 bases from V and 7 bases from J, with 17 bases in between. Looked up from germline, CDR1 is SGDLS and CDR2 is YYNGEE. The CDR3: CASSVDPDLAREQYF. The DNA of the CDR3 is TGTGCCAGCAGCGTAGATCCGGATCTAGCGAGGGAGCAGTACTTC.

The CDR3 reads CASSFQREEEETQYF. DNA of the CDR3: TGTGCCAGCAGCTTTCAGCGGGAGGAGGAAGAGACCCAGTACTTC. V is TRBV7-2 and J is TRBJ2-5; 9 nucleotides align to TRBD2. The CDR3 length is 15 residues. Unmatched junction bases numbered 5, after V lost 3 bases and J lost 3 bases. Germline CDR1 is SGHTA and CDR2 is FQGNSA.

DNA of the CDR3: TGTGCCAGCAGCCACTCGGGGAGGTCTAGCGGCTACAATGAGCAGTTCTTC. It specifies CASSHSGRSSGYNEQFF. The rearrangement uses TRBV4-2 and TRBJ2-1, with 7 bases lining up with TRBD2. Germline V gene sequence: CDR1 LGHNA, CDR2 YNFKEQ. The CDR3 is made up of 17 amino acids. V was clipped by 3 bases and J by 3 bases; unmatched bases: 11.

The CDR3 DNA reads as TGTGCCATGGGGCTAGCGGGAGGAGATACGCAGTATTTT. Translated, it gives CAMGLAGGDTQYF. This chain uses TRBV5-4 with TRBJ2-3, with TRBD2 identical over 11 bases. The CDR3 runs to 13 residues. The junction had 5 bases not matched to a gene; V was cut back by 9 bases and J by 5 bases. The V gene's germline CDR1 is SGHNT and CDR2 YYREEE (reference sequence). The whole variable domain, remainder taken from reference TRBV5-4 and TRBJ2-3, is ETGVTQSPTHLIKTRGQQVTLRCSSQSGHNTVSWYQQALGQGPQFIFQYYREEENGRGNFPPRFSGLQFPNYSSELNVNALELDDSALYLCAMGLAGGDTQYFGPGTRLTVL.

Only a few counts were recorded for this clone. The chain carries TRBV7-6 and TRBJ2-7; a possible D gene is TRBD2 (6 bases). Germline V gene lookup returns CDR1 SGHVS and CDR2 FNYEAQ. V shed 5 bases and J shed 5 bases, with 19 bases lying between them. This CDR3 spans 15 amino acids. The CDR3 protein is CASSPLGGWKNEQYF. CDR3 nucleotides: TGTGCCAGCAGCCCTCTTGGAGGGTGGAAAAACGAGCAGTACTTC. Full variable domain (missing parts from reference TRBV7-6 and TRBJ2-7): GAGVSQSPRYKVTKRGQDVALRCDPISGHVSLYWYRQALGQGPEFLTYFNYEAQQDKSGLPNDRFSAERPEGSISTLTIQRTEQRDSAMYRCASSPLGGWKNEQYFGPGTRLTVT.

This clone has just a few counts. The genes are TRBV10-3 and TRBJ2-3; possible D gene TRBD2, 5 bases. The CDR3 runs to 13 residues. CDR1 and CDR2 (germline): ENHRY, SYGVKD. V was trimmed by 4 bases and J by 3 bases, leaving 8 bases between them. The CDR3 spells CAISGERTDTQYF. CDR3 coding DNA: TGTGCCATCAGTGGGGAGCGGACAGATACGCAGTATTTT.

The CDR3 loop is CASRGFTMNEQFF. CDR3 bases: TGTGCCAGTAGAGGATTCACTATGAATGAGCAGTTCTTC. The rearrangement uses TRBV19 and TRBJ2-1; D remains ambiguous. The length of the CDR3 is 13 residues. With 6 bases removed from V and 7 bases from J, the gap between germline ends came to 13 bases. In germline, CDR1 is LNHDA, CDR2 SQIVND (reference sequence).

The CDR3 bases are TGCGCCAGCAGCCAAGTCCCGGGACTAGGTGTGACCCAGTACTTC. Residues: CASSQVPGLGVTQYF. The chain combines TRBV4-1 with TRBJ2-5, with TRBD2 matching over 8 bases. Per the germline V gene, CDR1 is MGHRA and CDR2 is YSYEKL. V shed 1 base, J shed 7 bases, and the junction held 8 bases outside the gene matches. The CDR3 covers 15 residues.

This rearrangement joins TRBV28 to TRBJ2-7; D is unresolved. The CDR3 runs to 13 residues. Deletions cut 3 bases from V and 3 bases from J, with 9 bases between. Germline V lookup: CDR1 MDHEN, CDR2 SYDVKM. CDR3: CASSFLASYEQYF. CDR3 coding DNA: TGTGCCAGCAGTTTTTTGGCCAGCTACGAGCAGTACTTC.

The V gene is TRBV14, the J gene TRBJ2-5; D uncertain. The CDR3 is 14 residues long. Trimming took off 3 bases at V and 1 base at J, with 9 bases between the two ends. Looked up from germline, CDR1 is SGHDN and CDR2 is FVKESK. This chain's CDR3 is CASSQQRLQETQYF. DNA for the CDR3: TGTGCCAGCAGCCAGCAGCGACTCCAAGAGACCCAGTACTTC.

This clone has a handful of counts. The chain has TRBV7-6 and TRBJ2-1; TRBD2 matches 14 bases. The CDR3 is 16 amino acids. Germline CDR1 is SGHVS and CDR2 is FNYEAQ. V shed 5 bases, J shed 5 bases, and the junction held 5 bases outside the gene matches. The CDR3 region has the DNA TGTGCCAGCAGCCTAGGGACTAGCGGGAGTAACAATGAGCAGTTCTTC. Its translation is CASSLGTSGSNNEQFF.